This T cell receptor beta chain was recovered during a study of memory CD4+ T cells and cytomegalovirus serostatus. The wider study: Donors were healthy Belgian adults, several CMV seropositive and 20 to 25 seronegative.

This CDR3 is 15 amino acids long. Unmatched junction bases numbered 5, after V lost 1 base and J lost 4 bases. In germline, CDR1 is MGHRA, CDR2 YSYEKL. Using immunoSEQ multiplex PCR, the repertoire was profiled, and TCRdb retains in-frame clones only, with some absent. The profile covers 25,000 to 30,000 clones, with roughly 76% appearing a single time and over 1% taken by the ten largest. The sort gate was single viable CD3+CD4+CD8-CD45RO+ cells for memory CD4+ T cells. CMV serostatus came from serum IgG against pp150, pp28, p38, p52. The sequence was collected from an adult in good health and CMV-seronegative. The rearrangement links TRBV4-1 to TRBJ2-7; 9 bases match TRBD1. The sequenced sample was memory CD4+ T cells from blood. CDR3 nucleotide sequence: TGCGCCAGCAGCCAAGTCTCGGGACAGGGATACGAGCAGTACTTC. This translates into CASSQVSGQGYEQYF.